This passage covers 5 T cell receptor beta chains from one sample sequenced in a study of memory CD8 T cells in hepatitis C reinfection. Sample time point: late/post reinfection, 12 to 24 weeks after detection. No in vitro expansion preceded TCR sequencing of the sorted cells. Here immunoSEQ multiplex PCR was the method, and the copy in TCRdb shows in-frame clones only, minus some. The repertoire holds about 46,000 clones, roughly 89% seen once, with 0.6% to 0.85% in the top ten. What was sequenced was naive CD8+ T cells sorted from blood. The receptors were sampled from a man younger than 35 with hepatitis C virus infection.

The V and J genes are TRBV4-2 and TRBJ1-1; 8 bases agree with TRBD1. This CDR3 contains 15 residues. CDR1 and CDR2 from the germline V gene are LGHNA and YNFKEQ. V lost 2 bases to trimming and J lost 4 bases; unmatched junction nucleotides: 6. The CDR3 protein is CASSQSGQGVTEAFF. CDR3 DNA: TGTGCCAGCAGCCAATCTGGACAGGGAGTCACTGAAGCTTTCTTT.

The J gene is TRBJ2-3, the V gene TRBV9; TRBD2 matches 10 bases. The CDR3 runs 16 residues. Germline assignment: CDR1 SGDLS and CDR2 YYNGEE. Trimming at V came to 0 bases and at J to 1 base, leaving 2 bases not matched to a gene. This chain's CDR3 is CASSVAGLAGTDTQYF. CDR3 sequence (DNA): TGTGCCAGCAGCGTAGCCGGACTAGCGGGCACAGATACGCAGTATTTT. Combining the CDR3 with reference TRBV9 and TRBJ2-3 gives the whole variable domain DSGVTQTPKHLITATGQRVTLRCSPRSGDLSVYWYQQSLDQGLQFLIQYYNGEERAKGNILERFSAQQFPDLHSELNLSSLELGDSALYFCASSVAGLAGTDTQYFGPGTRLTVL.

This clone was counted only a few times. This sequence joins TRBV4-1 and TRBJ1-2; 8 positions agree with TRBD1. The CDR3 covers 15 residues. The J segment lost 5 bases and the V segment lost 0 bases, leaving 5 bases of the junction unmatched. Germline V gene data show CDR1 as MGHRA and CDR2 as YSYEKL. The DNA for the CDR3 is TGCGCCAGCAGCCAAGACCGACAGGGGACTTATGGCTACACCTTC. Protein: CASSQDRQGTYGYTF.

The CDR3 sequence: CASSVGTSGYEQYF. CDR3 DNA: TGTGCCAGCAGCGTAGGGACTAGCGGCTACGAGCAGTACTTC. The chain is built from TRBV9 and TRBJ2-7; 10 positions agree with TRBD2. Germline V gene lookup returns CDR1 SGDLS and CDR2 YYNGEE. Unmatched junction bases numbered 0, after V lost 0 bases and J lost 3 bases. The CDR3 is 14 residues long. Complete variable domain (other parts from reference TRBV9 and TRBJ2-7): DSGVTQTPKHLITATGQRVTLRCSPRSGDLSVYWYQQSLDQGLQFLIQYYNGEERAKGNILERFSAQQFPDLHSELNLSSLELGDSALYFCASSVGTSGYEQYFGPGTRLTVT.

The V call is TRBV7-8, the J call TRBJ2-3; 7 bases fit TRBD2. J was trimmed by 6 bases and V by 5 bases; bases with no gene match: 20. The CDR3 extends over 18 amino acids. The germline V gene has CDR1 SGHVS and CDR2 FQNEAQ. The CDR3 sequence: CASSPTSYYQRESDTQYF. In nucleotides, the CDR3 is TGTGCCAGCAGCCCTACCTCCTACTACCAGCGGGAATCGGATACGCAGTATTTT.